Below are 29 T cell receptor beta chains sequenced from a single sample in a study of T cells in localized non-small cell lung cancer. Assay used: immunoSEQ multiplex PCR; TCRdb lists only in-frame clones, some missing. The data contain approximately 150,000 clones, around 92% of them singletons. This material consisted of peripheral blood, taken before any cancer treatment. Receptor source: a female donor aged 60 or older with stage I lung adenocarcinoma.

The J gene is TRBJ2-3, the V gene TRBV7-9, with 9 bases identical to TRBD1. Germline V gives CDR1 SEHNR, CDR2 FQNEAQ (reference sequence). The CDR3 is 17 amino acids. V lost 1 base, J lost 2 bases, and 7 bases stayed unmatched. CDR3 in amino acids: CASSLGRRDRVTDTQYF. DNA for the CDR3: TGTGCCAGCAGCTTAGGACGCCGGGACAGGGTCACAGATACGCAGTATTTT.

The chain joins TRBV5-6 to TRBJ2-1; 7 bases are a match to TRBD1. The CDR3 is made up of 15 amino acids. The J segment lost 2 bases and the V segment lost 3 bases, leaving 5 bases of the junction unmatched. CDR1 is SGHDT and CDR2 is YYEEEE in the germline V gene. In DNA form, the CDR3 reads TGTGCCAGCAGCTCTGACAGGGCCCCCTACAATGAGCAGTTCTTC. It specifies CASSSDRAPYNEQFF.

The CDR3 region is CASIKMGAGPFEQFF. CDR3 nucleotide sequence: TGTGCCAGCATCAAAATGGGAGCGGGACCTTTTGAGCAGTTCTTC. J is TRBJ2-1 and V is TRBV6-6, with 7 bases matching TRBD2. CDR3 length equals 15 residues. V shed 7 bases and J 9 bases; nucleotides not matched to a gene: 15. Germline CDR1 is MNHNY and CDR2 is SVGAGI (reference sequence).

This clone occurred once. This may come from a read error, since a much larger clone is one base off. J is TRBJ2-2 and V is TRBV2; D not resolved. V lost 5 bases to trimming and J lost 3 bases, with 4 bases between them. The CDR3 covers 12 residues. CDR1 is SNHLY and CDR2 is FYNNEI in the germline V gene. The CDR3 sequence is CASSLDTGELFF. CDR3 DNA sequence: TGTGCCAGCAGTTTAGACACCGGGGAGCTGTTTTTT.

This rearrangement joins TRBV2 to TRBJ2-2, with 13 bases aligning to TRBD2. Per germline, CDR1 SNHLY and CDR2 FYNNEI. V was pared by 10 bases and J by 5 bases, with 1 base of the junction left unmatched. The CDR3 contains 13 residues. The CDR3 region has the DNA TGTGCCACGGGACTAGCGGGGACCGGGGAGCTGTTTTTT. Protein: CATGLAGTGELFF.

CDR3 bases: TGTGCCAGCAGTTTCGGGACAGTCTATGGCTACACCTTC. Amino acid sequence: CASSFGTVYGYTF. The V call is TRBV27, the J call TRBJ1-2; 7 bases are a match to TRBD1. After removal of 3 bases from V and 4 bases from J, the junction contained 2 bases not matched to a gene. Germline lookup yields CDR1 MNHEY and CDR2 SMNVEV (reference sequence). The CDR3 totals 13 residues.

The J gene is TRBJ1-6, the V gene TRBV7-2, with D unclear. V lost 10 bases, J lost 9 bases, and 22 bases lay in between. The germline gives CDR1 SGHTA, CDR2 FQGNSA. The CDR3 has 15 residues. The CDR3 bases are TGTGCCACCCAACGACCCCCGGGCGGTGGTTCACCCCTCCACTTT. It translates to CATQRPPGGGSPLHF.

The rearrangement joins TRBV30 to TRBJ1-5, with 7 positions matching TRBD1. This CDR3 spans 14 amino acids. CDR1 GTSNPN and CDR2 SVGIG come from the germline V gene (reference sequence). V was clipped by 5 bases and J by 4 bases; unmatched bases: 8. CDR3 in amino acids: CAWGGDSPNQPQHF. As DNA, the CDR3 is TGTGCCTGGGGCGGGGACAGCCCGAATCAGCCCCAGCATTTT.

V and J are TRBV9 and TRBJ2-6, with D perhaps matching TRBD1 or TRBD2 (5 bases each). CDR1 is SGDLS, CDR2 YYNGEE, per germline. This CDR3 comprises 13 residues. V was clipped by 6 bases and J by 2 bases, with 6 bases between them. DNA of the CDR3: TGTGCCAGCATGGGGGCTGGGGCCAACGTCCTGACTTTC. Protein sequence: CASMGAGANVLTF. The full variable domain, completed using reference TRBV9 and TRBJ2-6, is DSGVTQTPKHLITATGQRVTLRCSPRSGDLSVYWYQQSLDQGLQFLIQYYNGEERAKGNILERFSAQQFPDLHSELNLSSLELGDSALYFCASMGAGANVLTFGAGSRLTVL.

The chain is built from TRBV2 and TRBJ1-1, with D possibly being TRBD1 (6 bases). CDR1 and CDR2 (germline): SNHLY, FYNNEI. V gave up 4 bases and J gave up 0 bases, with 12 bases separating them. The CDR3 sequence is 15 residues long. The CDR3 here is CASSGGQGLNTEAFF. The CDR3 DNA is TGTGCCAGCAGTGGGGGGCAGGGGCTGAACACTGAAGCTTTCTTT.

The V gene is TRBV7-9, the J gene TRBJ1-2; tentative D call: TRBD1 (5 bases). Per the germline V gene, CDR1 is SEHNR and CDR2 is FQNEAQ (reference sequence). V was trimmed by 4 bases and J by 4 bases, leaving 16 bases between them. The CDR3 covers 15 residues. CDR3 in amino acids: CASSSPRDGVYGYTF. For the CDR3, the DNA is TGTGCCAGCAGCTCCCCCCGGGACGGAGTCTATGGCTACACCTTC.

The gene calls are TRBV2 and TRBJ2-7, with D possibly being TRBD1 or TRBD2 (5 bases each). V was cut by 6 bases and J by 4 bases, with 10 bases left in between. CDR1 SNHLY and CDR2 FYNNEI come from the germline V gene. The CDR3 has 12 amino acids. The CDR3 nucleotides are TGTGCCAGCAGAGCAGGGAGTTACGAGCAGTACTTC. This codes for CASRAGSYEQYF.

The J gene is TRBJ1-2, the V gene TRBV28, with 9 nucleotides matching TRBD1. V shed 6 bases, J shed 8 bases, and the junction held 16 bases outside the gene matches. The CDR3 contains 16 residues. Germline CDR1 and CDR2: MDHEN and SYDVKM. The CDR3 DNA follows: TGTGCCAGCAGCCCCCCCCGGGACAGGGCTACCCGGGGCTACACCTTC. It encodes CASSPPRDRATRGYTF.

The chain uses TRBV12-5 and TRBJ2-2; TRBD1 is a possible D gene (6 bases). Germline lookup yields CDR1 LGHNT and CDR2 FRNRAP. Trimming left V 8 bases short and J 3 bases short, with 10 bases between. This CDR3 has 13 residues. The CDR3 DNA sequence: TGTGCTAGTCGACAGGACTACACCGGGGAGCTGTTTTTT. It is translated as CASRQDYTGELFF.

This rearrangement joins TRBV2 to TRBJ1-5, with 8 positions matching TRBD1. The junction had 7 bases not matched to a gene; V was cut back by 7 bases and J by 5 bases. The CDR3 totals 14 residues. Germline CDR1 SNHLY, CDR2 FYNNEI. Here the CDR3 DNA reads TGTGCCAGCATGAAGGACAGGGATGATCAGCCCCAGCATTTT. As protein: CASMKDRDDQPQHF.

The chain has TRBV18 and TRBJ1-4; 9 bases align to TRBD1. Germline assignment: CDR1 KGHSH and CDR2 LQKENI. This CDR3 has 15 residues. The ends lost 0 bases at V and 5 bases at J; junction bases unmatched: 1. DNA of the CDR3: TGTGCCAGCTCACCACCCGGGACAGGGAATGAAAAACTGTTTTTT. It encodes CASSPPGTGNEKLFF.

This chain uses TRBV10-1 with TRBJ2-1, with 7 bases identical to TRBD1. Germline values: CDR1 WNHNN, CDR2 SYGVQD (reference sequence). The CDR3 runs to 14 residues. With 5 bases clipped from V and 8 bases from J, the junction kept 9 bases outside the gene matches. This CDR3 is CASSRGITGDEQFF. As DNA, the CDR3 is TGCGCCAGCAGTAGGGGCATCACAGGGGATGAGCAGTTCTTC.

The gene calls are TRBV28 and TRBJ2-1; TRBD1 is a possible D gene (6 bases). The CDR3 runs to 13 residues. Germline assignment: CDR1 MDHEN and CDR2 SYDVKM. The ends were cut back, 6 bases at V and 7 bases at J, with 13 bases in the middle. The CDR3 bases are TGTGCCAGCAGACACCACCAGGGGAATGAGCAGTTCTTC. Translation: CASRHHQGNEQFF.

V is TRBV2 and J is TRBJ1-1; D gene uncertain. The V gene lost 6 bases and the J gene lost 5 bases, with 13 bases spanning the gap. This CDR3 region has 13 residues. Per germline, CDR1 SNHLY and CDR2 FYNNEI. This CDR3 reads CASSRLMGTEAFF. The CDR3 DNA reads TGTGCCAGCAGCAGATTGATGGGAACTGAAGCTTTCTTT.

This sequence joins TRBV15 and TRBJ1-3; D gene ambiguous. Per the germline V gene, CDR1 is LNHNV and CDR2 is YYDKDF (reference sequence). The ends were cut back, 0 bases at V and 4 bases at J, with 13 bases in the middle. The CDR3 has 16 amino acids. The CDR3 protein is CATSREPGPIGNTIYF. CDR3 DNA: TGTGCCACCAGCAGAGAACCCGGACCAATCGGAAACACCATATATTTT.

This chain joins TRBV7-3 and TRBJ2-3; D unresolved. This CDR3 spans 14 amino acids. Between the trimmed V and J ends, which lost 5 bases and 1 base, there was a span of 10 bases. The V gene's germline CDR1 is SGHTA and CDR2 FQGTGA. CDR3 sequence (DNA): TGTGCCAGCAGCCCCCGCCCCGGCACAGATACGCAGTATTTT. As protein: CASSPRPGTDTQYF.

V usage is TRBV4-1 and J usage is TRBJ1-5; D is possibly TRBD1 (5 bases). The CDR3 covers 16 residues. From germline, CDR1 is MGHRA and CDR2 YSYEKL. The V and J ends lost 3 bases and 9 bases respectively, with 21 bases between them. The CDR3 nucleotides are TGCGCCAGCAGCCAGTCACCAGGGTTTGGGAAGACGCCCCAGCATTTT. This sequence encodes CASSQSPGFGKTPQHF.

The chain employs TRBV19 and TRBJ1-2; D ambiguous. The ends were cut back, 0 bases at V and 2 bases at J, with 4 bases in the middle. Germline assignment: CDR1 LNHDA and CDR2 SQIVND (reference sequence). The length of the CDR3 is 13 residues. CDR3 DNA sequence: TGTGCCAGTAGTATAGAACGGAACTATGGCTACACCTTC. This gives the protein CASSIERNYGYTF.

The genes are TRBV6-6 and TRBJ2-1; D is undetermined. Germline CDR1 reads MNHNY; CDR2 reads SVGAGI (reference sequence). V lost 10 bases, J lost 5 bases, and 9 bases lay in between. The CDR3 has 11 residues. CDR3 protein: CATHRHNEQFF. The DNA of the CDR3 is TGTGCCACTCACCGTCACAATGAGCAGTTCTTC.

This clone was seen only once. The J gene is TRBJ2-7, the V gene TRBV5-5; D unclear. This CDR3 is built from 11 residues. From germline, CDR1 is SGHKS and CDR2 YYEKEE (reference sequence). V lost 0 bases to trimming and J lost 3 bases, with 1 base between them. The CDR3 DNA is TGTGCCAGCAGCTTGGACTACGAGCAGTACTTC. Encoded protein: CASSLDYEQYF.

The chain employs TRBV19 and TRBJ1-5, with D hard to call. Germline assignment: CDR1 LNHDA and CDR2 SQIVND (reference sequence). Trimming took off 10 bases at V and 0 bases at J, with 16 bases between the two ends. The CDR3 loop spans 15 amino acids. The CDR3 reads CATHSGSYSNQPQHF. The CDR3 bases are TGTGCCACCCACTCCGGATCTTATAGCAATCAGCCCCAGCATTTT.

The V and J genes are TRBV5-1 and TRBJ2-1; 11 bases are shared with TRBD2. The CDR3 spans 15 residues. Losses at the gene ends were 2 bases for V and 4 bases for J; bases not matched to a gene: 2. Germline V gives CDR1 SGHRS, CDR2 YFSETQ. The CDR3 DNA reads as TGCGCCAGCAGCTTAGGGACTAGCGGATACAATGAGCAGTTCTTC. This gives the protein CASSLGTSGYNEQFF.

This chain connects TRBV7-2 to TRBJ1-2; no firm D call. The germline V gene has CDR1 SGHTA and CDR2 FQGNSA. With 2 bases removed from V and 8 bases from J, the gap between germline ends came to 12 bases. The CDR3 loop spans 13 amino acids. CDR3 in amino acids: CASSLMPPKGYTF. The CDR3 DNA reads TGTGCCAGCAGCTTAATGCCACCGAAGGGCTACACCTTC.

Comments on this clone: The junction and the germline gene differ at one end; a read error may be behind it. The chain recombines TRBV5-1 with TRBJ2-7; the D gene could be TRBD1 or TRBD2 (6 bases each). The CDR3 extends over 15 amino acids. CDR1 and CDR2 from the germline V gene are SGHRS and YFSETQ. CDR3: CVSSLVGGNYHEQYF. The CDR3 nucleotides are TGCGTCAGCAGCCTGGTAGGGGGGAATTATCACGAGCAGTACTTC.